These 26 T cell receptor beta chains were all obtained from the same sample, sequenced in a study of CD8 T cells in ankylosing spondylitis. MiXCR, applied by TCRdb to the 5' RACE reads, yields one record per CDR3 protein. The sample includes around 39,000 distinct CDR3 sequences, approximately 15% of them seen just once. Source material: blood. The receptors here all came from a male donor with ankylosing spondylitis or in good health (not recorded which).

The CDR3 protein is CASSPVRRGEKLFF. The CDR3 region has the DNA TGTGCCAGCAGTCCGGTGCGGAGAGGTGAAAAACTGTTTTTT. The chain combines TRBV25-1 with TRBJ1-4; D unclear. The CDR3 is made up of 14 amino acids. Trimming shortened V by 5 bases and J by 7 bases, and 14 bases separated the two germline ends. Germline CDR1 and CDR2: MGHDK and SYGVNS.

V usage is TRBV20-1 and J usage is TRBJ2-1; D ambiguous. V dropped 1 base and J dropped 7 bases, with 17 bases sitting between them. Germline V gene data show CDR1 as DFQATT and CDR2 as SNEGSKA (reference sequence). The CDR3 spans 15 residues. Here the CDR3 reads CSARGGSSFVNEQFF. Here the CDR3 DNA reads TGCAGTGCTAGAGGGGGTTCGTCTTTCGTGAATGAGCAGTTCTTC.

This clonotype showed up just a few times. J is TRBJ2-1 and V is TRBV20-1; 10 bases agree with TRBD2. This CDR3 is 15 amino acids long. Germline CDR1 and CDR2: DFQATT and SNEGSKA (reference sequence). V lost 5 bases to trimming and J lost 10 bases; unmatched junction nucleotides: 14. This CDR3 reads CSARKGTSASGEQFF. Written as DNA, the CDR3 is TGCAGTGCTCGAAAGGGGACTAGCGCCTCCGGGGAGCAGTTCTTC.

This clonotype was counted between two and nine times. The chain joins TRBV3-1 to TRBJ2-7; D may be TRBD2 (5 bases). CDR3 length: 14 residues. V shed 4 bases and J shed 4 bases, with 14 bases lying between them. CDR1 is LGHDT, CDR2 YNNKEL, per germline (reference sequence). In nucleotides, the CDR3 is TGTGCCAGCAGCCCACACGGGAAAGAATACGAGCAGTACTTC. It specifies CASSPHGKEYEQYF.

The gene calls are TRBV7-2 and TRBJ2-1, with TRBD2 as a possible D gene (6 bases). Per germline, CDR1 SGHTA and CDR2 FQGNSA. V was cut by 5 bases and J by 9 bases, with 17 bases left in between. The CDR3 consists of 14 residues. CDR3: CASSQWGSGGEQFF. Here the CDR3 DNA reads TGTGCCAGCAGCCAGTGGGGGTCCGGGGGTGAGCAGTTCTTC.

The genes are TRBV7-9 and TRBJ2-7; D remains ambiguous. Per germline, CDR1 SEHNR and CDR2 FQNEAQ (reference sequence). The CDR3 covers 12 residues. V was trimmed by 5 bases and J by 4 bases, leaving 9 bases between them. CDR3 sequence reads: CASSPNLYEQYF. The CDR3 coding sequence is TGTGCCAGCAGCCCCAATCTATACGAGCAGTACTTC.

In its sample, this clonotype was seen a few times. CDR3: CASGAEETQYF. CDR3 bases: TGTGCCAGCGGGGCAGAAGAGACCCAGTACTTC. The chain recombines TRBV12-3 or TRBV12-4 with TRBJ2-5, with D possibly TRBD1 on 5 matching bases. Trimming stripped 8 bases from V and 3 bases from J, with 7 bases between. The CDR3 has 11 amino acids.

This clonotype was seen a handful of times. The chain has TRBV4-3 and TRBJ2-2; weak D call: TRBD1 (6 bases). CDR1 and CDR2 from the germline V gene are LGHNA and YSLEER. V was clipped by 0 bases and J by 5 bases, with 13 bases between them. The CDR3 runs to 16 residues. CDR3 sequence: CASSQDSGQGTGELFF. The CDR3 DNA follows: TGCGCCAGCAGCCAAGATTCCGGGCAGGGGACCGGGGAGCTGTTTTTT.

This clonotype has a handful of counts. The CDR3 region is CASSLLADSSYNEQFF. Written as DNA, the CDR3 is TGTGCCAGCAGCCTACTAGCGGACAGCTCCTACAATGAGCAGTTCTTC. The genes are TRBV5-5 and TRBJ2-1; 8 bases agree with TRBD2. Unmatched junction bases numbered 6, after V lost 4 bases and J lost 0 bases. Germline values: CDR1 SGHKS, CDR2 YYEKEE (reference sequence). The CDR3 contains 16 residues.

CDR3 sequence: CASSLRGKDNEQFF. The CDR3 nucleotides read TGCGCCAGCAGCTTGCGTGGCAAGGACAATGAGCAGTTCTTC. This sequence joins TRBV5-1 and TRBJ2-1, with unresolved D. The germline V gene has CDR1 SGHRS and CDR2 YFSETQ. The CDR3 runs 14 residues. The V and J ends lost 1 base and 5 bases respectively, with 10 bases between them.

The rearrangement links TRBV7-2 to TRBJ2-7, with D maybe TRBD2 (6 bases). This CDR3 has 13 amino acids. Trimming removed 7 bases at V and 2 bases at J, with 12 bases between. CDR1 and CDR2 (germline): SGHTA, FQGNSA. CDR3 sequence reads: CASTTGRPYEQYF. CDR3 bases: TGTGCCAGCACCACTGGGAGGCCCTACGAGCAGTACTTC.

The gene calls are TRBV20-1 and TRBJ2-7, with D perhaps TRBD2 (5 bases). This CDR3 spans 13 amino acids. The germline CDR1 and CDR2 sequences are DFQATT and SNEGSKA (reference sequence). Trimming removed 6 bases at V and 2 bases at J, with 14 bases between. CDR3: CSAQWRGTYEQYF. The DNA of the CDR3 is TGCAGTGCCCAATGGAGAGGGACCTACGAGCAGTACTTC.

This clonotype was found a few times. The chain joins TRBV29-1 to TRBJ2-7, with 10 bases lining up with TRBD1. CDR1 and CDR2 (germline): SQVTM, ANQGSEA. The CDR3 is 14 residues long. Losses at the gene ends were 3 bases for V and 5 bases for J; bases not matched to a gene: 7. CDR3 amino acids: CSVDTGTGDDEQYF. The CDR3 DNA follows: TGCAGCGTTGACACTGGGACAGGGGACGACGAGCAGTACTTC.

The genes are TRBV9 and TRBJ2-5; either TRBD1 or TRBD2 may supply D (5 bases each). The V end was cut by 3 bases, the J end by 2 bases, with 14 bases between. The CDR3 has 15 residues. The germline gives CDR1 SGDLS, CDR2 YYNGEE. CDR3 region: CASSGGDLLQETQYF. CDR3 DNA: TGTGCCAGCAGCGGAGGGGACCTACTTCAAGAGACCCAGTACTTC. The full variable domain, rest sourced from reference TRBV9 and TRBJ2-5, is DSGVTQTPKHLITATGQRVTLRCSPRSGDLSVYWYQQSLDQGLQFLIQYYNGEERAKGNILERFSAQQFPDLHSELNLSSLELGDSALYFCASSGGDLLQETQYFGPGTRLLVL.

This clonotype was picked up a small number of times. The chain has TRBV5-1 and TRBJ1-3; D unresolved. V shed 0 bases and J shed 0 bases, with 10 bases lying between them. This CDR3 is built from 16 residues. Germline V CDR1 and CDR2: SGHRS, YFSETQ. This chain's CDR3 is CASSLAPQSSGNTIYF. The CDR3 DNA is TGCGCCAGCAGCTTGGCCCCACAGTCCTCTGGAAACACCATATATTTT.

This clonotype was counted between two and nine times. The chain combines TRBV5-1 with TRBJ2-7, with TRBD2 identical over 9 bases. The CDR3 contains 14 residues. The germline V gene has CDR1 SGHRS and CDR2 YFSETQ. V trimming: 2 bases; J trimming: 2 bases; junction bases outside the gene matches: 2. The CDR3 sequence is CASSFASGTYEQYF. The CDR3 bases are TGCGCCAGCAGCTTTGCTAGCGGGACCTACGAGCAGTACTTC. Filled out from reference TRBV5-1 and TRBJ2-7, the complete variable domain reads KAGVTQTPRYLIKTRGQQVTLSCSPISGHRSVSWYQQTPGQGLQFLFEYFSETQRNKGNFPGRFSGRQFSNSRSEMNVSTLELGDSALYLCASSFASGTYEQYFGPGTRLTVT.

This clonotype has a handful of counts. The chain has TRBV20-1 and TRBJ2-5; D may match TRBD1 or TRBD2 (5 bases each). The length of the CDR3 is 13 residues. Germline CDR1 is DFQATT and CDR2 is SNEGSKA (reference sequence). Trimming cost V 5 bases and J 1 base, with 11 bases left between them. The CDR3 nucleotides are TGCAGTGCTGGGGACGGACCCCAAGAGACCCAGTACTTC. Residues: CSAGDGPQETQYF.

The rearrangement joins TRBV30 to TRBJ2-1; TRBD1 matches at 10 bases. The CDR3 is made up of 12 amino acids. Trimming took 8 bases from V and 9 from J; bases not matched to a gene: 7. Per the germline V gene, CDR1 is GTSNPN and CDR2 is SVGIG (reference sequence). The CDR3 loop is CASEGTGAEQFF. Written as DNA, the CDR3 is TGTGCCAGTGAGGGGACAGGGGCTGAGCAGTTCTTC.

This rearrangement joins TRBV29-1 to TRBJ2-2, with D perhaps TRBD2 (6 bases). CDR3 size: 13 residues. Trimming shortened V by 4 bases and J by 5 bases, and 11 bases separated the two germline ends. Germline-derived CDR1 and CDR2 are SQVTM and ANQGSEA. The chain's CDR3 is CSVVGSLTGELFF. The CDR3 DNA reads TGCAGCGTTGTCGGGAGTTTAACCGGGGAGCTGTTTTTT.

This chain links TRBV20-1 with TRBJ2-2, with 8 bases identical to TRBD2. The germline V gene encodes CDR1 DFQATT and CDR2 SNEGSKA (reference sequence). Germline trimming cut 0 bases from V and 5 bases from J; bases unmatched to any gene: 11. The CDR3 has 17 residues. The CDR3 sequence is CSARELRRGAYTGELFF. As DNA, the CDR3 is TGCAGTGCTAGAGAACTACGGCGGGGGGCTTATACCGGGGAGCTGTTTTTT.

This clonotype has only a few counts. The chain is built from TRBV28 and TRBJ2-7, with no clear D. Germline V gene lookup returns CDR1 MDHEN and CDR2 SYDVKM. Trimming removed 4 bases at V and 4 bases at J, with 8 bases between. This CDR3 has 12 amino acids. Written as DNA, the CDR3 is TGTGCCAGCAGTTCCCCCGGATACGAGCAGTACGTC. Translation: CASSSPGYEQYV.

The V and J genes are TRBV20-1 and TRBJ1-1; D gene ambiguous. This CDR3 is built from 11 residues. The germline CDR1 and CDR2 sequences are DFQATT and SNEGSKA (reference sequence). V was trimmed by 7 bases and J by 3 bases, leaving 9 bases between them. The CDR3 region is CSGLWDTEAFF. The DNA of the CDR3 is TGCAGTGGCCTGTGGGACACTGAAGCTTTCTTT.

The rearrangement uses TRBV12-3 or TRBV12-4 and TRBJ2-1; 7 bases map to TRBD2. CDR3 length: 15 amino acids. Unmatched junction bases numbered 7, after V lost 0 bases and J lost 8 bases. The CDR3 is CASSLAGGSNYEQFF. In nucleotides, the CDR3 is TGTGCCAGCAGTTTAGCCGGGGGGAGTAATTATGAGCAGTTCTTC.

This clonotype was seen a few times. The CDR3 bases are TGTGCCACCAGCAGAGACGGTAGCGGGAGAGGGAATGAGCAGTTCTTC. It encodes CATSRDGSGRGNEQFF. The V gene is TRBV15, the J gene TRBJ2-1, with 9 nucleotides matching TRBD2. The CDR3 totals 16 residues. J lost 7 bases, V lost 0 bases, and 7 bases had no gene match. Germline CDR1 reads LNHNV; CDR2 reads YYDKDF (reference sequence).

This chain joins TRBV11-2 and TRBJ2-2, with 10 nucleotides matching TRBD2. Per the germline V gene, CDR1 is SGHAT and CDR2 is FQNNGV. V was clipped by 3 bases and J by 8 bases; unmatched bases: 12. The CDR3 is 17 residues long. The CDR3 sequence is CASSFAAGGPDSGELFF. The CDR3 DNA follows: TGTGCCAGCAGCTTTGCAGCGGGAGGGCCGGATTCAGGGGAGCTGTTTTTT. Complete variable domain (other parts from reference TRBV11-2 and TRBJ2-2): EAGVAQSPRYKIIEKRQSVAFWCNPISGHATLYWYQQILGQGPKLLIQFQNNGVVDDSQLPKDRFSAERLKGVDSTLKIQPAKLEDSAVYLCASSFAAGGPDSGELFFGEGSRLTVL.

This clonotype was seen only a few times. The chain joins TRBV7-9 to TRBJ2-3; TRBD2 agrees at 7 bases. V lost 5 bases, J lost 3 bases, and 8 bases stayed unmatched. Per the germline V gene, CDR1 is SEHNR and CDR2 is FQNEAQ (reference sequence). The CDR3 has 15 amino acids. The CDR3 protein is CASSPPGTTTDTQYF. As DNA, the CDR3 is TGTGCCAGCAGCCCCCCCGGGACTACTACAGATACGCAGTATTTT.